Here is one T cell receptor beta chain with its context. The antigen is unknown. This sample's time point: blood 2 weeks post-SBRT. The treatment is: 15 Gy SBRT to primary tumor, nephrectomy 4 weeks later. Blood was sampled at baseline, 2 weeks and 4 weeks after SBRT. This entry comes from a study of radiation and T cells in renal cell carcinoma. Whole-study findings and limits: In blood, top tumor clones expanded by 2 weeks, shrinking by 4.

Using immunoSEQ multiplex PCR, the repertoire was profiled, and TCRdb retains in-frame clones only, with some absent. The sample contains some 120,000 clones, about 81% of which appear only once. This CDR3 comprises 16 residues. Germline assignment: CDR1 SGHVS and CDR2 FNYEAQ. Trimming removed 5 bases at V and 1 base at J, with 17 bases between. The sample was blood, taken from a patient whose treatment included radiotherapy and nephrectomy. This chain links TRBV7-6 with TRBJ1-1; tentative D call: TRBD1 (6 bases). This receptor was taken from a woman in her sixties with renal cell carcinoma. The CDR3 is CASSRYSRTANTEAFF. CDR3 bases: TGTGCCAGCAGCCGCTATTCCAGGACAGCGAACACTGAAGCTTTCTTT.